The 24 T cell receptor beta chains listed next were all sequenced from one sample in a study of a mutant IDH1 vaccine in newly diagnosed glioma. The repertoire was sequenced with immunoSEQ multiplex PCR; TCRdb's copy has only in-frame clones and lacks some. The repertoire holds about 53,000 clones, with about 81% as singletons. Time point noted: week 23, last vaccination. Vaccine doses each comprised 300 ug of mutant IDH1 20-mer peptide, with topical imiquimod. These TCRs are of unknown antigen specificity. The starting material was PBMCs, obtained from a glioma patient whose treatment included an IDH1 peptide vaccine. All receptors derive from a woman aged 40-49 years with glioma. Some clones in this sample may be carry-over from other donors' samples.

The gene calls are TRBV7-2 and TRBJ1-6; D ambiguous. The CDR3 covers 13 residues. Trimming removed 5 bases from V and 7 bases from J, with 9 bases in between. Per the germline V gene, CDR1 is SGHTA and CDR2 is FQGNSA. CDR3 in DNA: TGTGCCAGCAGCCCGCTCCACAATTCACCCCTCCACTTT. Translation gives CASSPLHNSPLHF.

The chain uses TRBV30 and TRBJ1-5; 9 bases line up with TRBD1. Looked up from germline, CDR1 is GTSNPN and CDR2 is SVGIG (reference sequence). The CDR3 has 18 amino acids. Unmatched junction bases numbered 10, after V lost 1 base and J lost 0 bases. The CDR3, as DNA: TGTGCCTGGAGTGCCGGGACAGGGATTCCCAATAGCAATCAGCCCCAGCATTTT. It specifies CAWSAGTGIPNSNQPQHF.

This clone was counted only a few times. V usage is TRBV30 and J usage is TRBJ1-5; 10 positions agree with TRBD1. The V segment lost 2 bases and the J segment 3 bases; nucleotides outside the gene matches: 7. The germline V gene has CDR1 GTSNPN and CDR2 SVGIG (reference sequence). The CDR3 consists of 16 residues. CDR3: CAWSNWTGGFNQPQHF. The DNA of the CDR3 is TGTGCCTGGAGTAATTGGACAGGGGGTTTCAATCAGCCCCAGCATTTT.

The chain recombines TRBV7-2 with TRBJ1-5; D is ambiguous. Between the trimmed V and J ends, which lost 2 bases and 3 bases, there was a span of 11 bases. Germline V lookup: CDR1 SGHTA, CDR2 FQGNSA. The CDR3 extends over 15 amino acids. DNA for the CDR3: TGTGCCAGCAGCTTATCATCCAGGTCCAATCAGCCCCAGCATTTT. It yields the protein CASSLSSRSNQPQHF.

J is TRBJ2-4 and V is TRBV2; D gene uncertain. This CDR3 spans 15 amino acids. With 4 bases removed from V and 0 bases from J, the gap between germline ends came to 10 bases. The V gene's germline CDR1 is SNHLY and CDR2 FYNNEI. The DNA of the CDR3 is TGTGCCAGCAGTGGACCGGGTCTAGCCAAAAACATTCAGTACTTC. Translation: CASSGPGLAKNIQYF. The full variable domain, with the rest looked up from reference TRBV2 and TRBJ2-4, is EPEVTQTPSHQVTQMGQEVILRCVPISNHLYFYWYRQILGQKVEFLVSFYNNEISEKSEIFDDQFSVERPDGSNFTLKIRSTKLEDSAMYFCASSGPGLAKNIQYFGAGTRLSVL.

This chain connects TRBV18 to TRBJ1-1; a possible D gene is TRBD1 (6 bases). The CDR3 loop spans 12 amino acids. V was cut by 3 bases and J by 11 bases, with 13 bases left in between. Germline V CDR1 and CDR2: KGHSH, LQKENI. The CDR3 is CASSPRTGRAFF. The CDR3 DNA sequence: TGTGCCAGCTCACCGCGAACAGGGCGGGCTTTCTTT.

The chain recombines TRBV19 with TRBJ2-5; TRBD1 or TRBD2 may be the D gene (6 bases each). From germline, CDR1 is LNHDA and CDR2 SQIVND (reference sequence). V lost 1 base and J 5 bases, leaving 11 bases between the germline ends. The CDR3 is 14 residues long. In DNA, the CDR3 is TGTGCCAGTAGTATAGCGCAAGGGGGGGAGACCCAGTACTTC. It encodes CASSIAQGGETQYF.

This clone occurred once. The chain couples TRBV2 to TRBJ2-7; a possible D gene is TRBD1 (6 bases). This CDR3 is built from 17 residues. CDR1 is SNHLY and CDR2 is FYNNEI in the germline V gene. The germline V and J ends were trimmed by 5 bases and 2 bases, with 22 bases remaining between them. CDR3 loop: CASSSPSGAGTTYEQYF. For the CDR3, the DNA is TGTGCCAGCAGTTCTCCTTCCGGGGCCGGGACAACCTACGAGCAGTACTTC.

V is TRBV10-2 and J is TRBJ2-5, with TRBD1 matching over 7 bases. After removal of 1 base from V and 1 base from J, the junction contained 3 bases not matched to a gene. This CDR3 has 15 residues. Germline V gives CDR1 WSHSY, CDR2 SAAADI. CDR3 protein: CASSEYGDSQETQYF. The CDR3 DNA follows: TGCGCCAGCAGTGAGTACGGGGACAGCCAAGAGACCCAGTACTTC.

This chain uses TRBV5-6 with TRBJ1-2; TRBD1 matches at 7 bases. From germline, CDR1 is SGHDT and CDR2 YYEEEE. The CDR3 runs to 13 residues. Germline trimming cut 4 bases from V and 4 bases from J; bases unmatched to any gene: 4. The CDR3, as DNA: TGTGCCAGCAGCAGGGGACAGAGCTATGGCTACACCTTC. As protein: CASSRGQSYGYTF.

The CDR3 DNA is TGTGCCAGCAGCTTCCTAGCTAGACACGAGCAGTACTTC. This translates into CASSFLARHEQYF. This rearrangement joins TRBV7-9 to TRBJ2-7, with a tentative D call TRBD2 (5 bases). Germline CDR1 SEHNR, CDR2 FQNEAQ (reference sequence). There are 13 residues in the CDR3. V lost 3 bases and J lost 5, with 11 bases in between.

The gene calls are TRBV6-6 and TRBJ1-1; no firm D call. V gave up 8 bases and J gave up 1 base, with 14 bases separating them. CDR1 is MNHNY and CDR2 is SVGAGI in the germline V gene (reference sequence). This CDR3 contains 14 residues. CDR3: CASLTESGNTEAFF. DNA for the CDR3: TGTGCCAGCCTAACGGAGTCCGGGAACACTGAAGCTTTCTTT.

The V gene is TRBV18, the J gene TRBJ1-1; perhaps TRBD1 as D (5 bases). Germline CDR1 and CDR2: KGHSH and LQKENI. CDR3 size: 14 residues. The V end was cut by 1 base, the J end by 12 bases, with 18 bases between. CDR3 sequence: CASSPLPRAGGTFF. The CDR3 region has the DNA TGTGCCAGCTCACCACTCCCTAGGGCGGGGGGAACTTTCTTT.

The chain employs TRBV14 and TRBJ2-2; D ambiguous. Deletions cut 0 bases from V and 8 bases from J, with 7 bases between. The CDR3 runs 13 residues. CDR1 and CDR2 from the germline V gene are SGHDN and FVKESK. The CDR3 here is CASSQEHLGELFF. CDR3 in DNA: TGTGCCAGCAGCCAAGAACACCTTGGGGAGCTGTTTTTT.

The chain employs TRBV29-1 and TRBJ1-2; 8 positions match TRBD1. This CDR3 comprises 13 residues. The germline CDR1 and CDR2 sequences are SQVTM and ANQGSEA. V lost 8 bases, J lost 4 bases, and 9 bases stayed unmatched. The CDR3 is CSSQDRVGYGYTF. Written as DNA, the CDR3 is TGCAGCTCACAGGACAGGGTAGGCTATGGCTACACCTTC.

The chain links TRBV10-1 to TRBJ2-7; tentatively, D is TRBD1 (6 bases). There are 16 residues in the CDR3. Trimming stripped 2 bases from V and 6 bases from J, with 20 bases between. CDR1 and CDR2 from the germline V gene are WNHNN and SYGVQD (reference sequence). CDR3 residues: CASSERDTQKGSEQYF. CDR3 in DNA: TGCGCCAGCAGTGAGAGGGACACCCAGAAGGGCAGCGAGCAGTACTTC.

This clone came up a few times. V and J are TRBV15 and TRBJ2-2; the match to TRBD1 covers 8 bases. Per the germline V gene, CDR1 is LNHNV and CDR2 is YYDKDF (reference sequence). Trimming cost V 6 bases and J 5 bases; bases outside gene matches: 8. The CDR3 extends over 15 amino acids. The DNA of the CDR3 is TGTGCCACCAGGCCCCCGGGACAGGTGACCGGGGAGCTGTTTTTT. Protein sequence: CATRPPGQVTGELFF.

V is TRBV19 and J is TRBJ2-1, with a possible D match to TRBD2 (5 bases). V was trimmed by 9 bases and J by 0 bases, leaving 15 bases between them. This CDR3 is 15 amino acids long. Germline V gene lookup returns CDR1 LNHDA and CDR2 SQIVND (reference sequence). The CDR3 region is CASRRGSASYNEQFF. CDR3 nucleotides: TGTGCCAGCCGTCGAGGTAGCGCCTCCTACAATGAGCAGTTCTTC.

This chain joins TRBV11-2 and TRBJ1-2, with a possible D match to TRBD1 (5 bases). The CDR3 extends over 16 amino acids. Trimming took 10 bases from V and 4 from J, leaving 25 bases between them. Looked up from germline, CDR1 is SGHAT and CDR2 is FQNNGV. Written as DNA, the CDR3 is TGTGCCATCAACACAGGCCAATCCGAAAGGGGCTATGGCTACACCTTC. It codes for CAINTGQSERGYGYTF.

The genes are TRBV18 and TRBJ1-5; D is undetermined. CDR1 and CDR2 (germline): KGHSH, LQKENI. V lost 2 bases and J 4 bases, leaving 12 bases between the germline ends. The CDR3 is made up of 15 amino acids. The CDR3 DNA reads as TGTGCCAGCTCACCAGTAGGGTCTGGGAATCAGCCCCAGCATTTT. The encoded protein is CASSPVGSGNQPQHF.

The chain employs TRBV5-1 and TRBJ2-6, with D possibly TRBD1 on 5 matching bases. The CDR3 runs to 15 residues. The V gene lost 4 bases and the J gene lost 4 bases, with 12 bases spanning the gap. Germline CDR1 SGHRS, CDR2 YFSETQ. The CDR3 coding sequence is TGCGCCAGCAGCGGGCAGGGTTTAGGGGCCAACGTCCTGACTTTC. Translation gives CASSGQGLGANVLTF.

The gene calls are TRBV7-9 and TRBJ1-2; TRBD1 might be the D (5 bases). The CDR3 is 12 amino acids. V lost 8 bases to trimming and J lost 3 bases, with 10 bases between them. Germline assignment: CDR1 SEHNR and CDR2 FQNEAQ (reference sequence). The CDR3 spells CASEGRDYGYTF. The CDR3 DNA follows: TGTGCCAGCGAGGGCAGGGACTATGGCTACACCTTC.

The CDR3 nucleotides are TGTGCCAGCAAGGTGGGGACAGAGAATGAAAAACTGTTTTTT. Translation gives CASKVGTENEKLFF. The chain combines TRBV2 with TRBJ1-4, with 7 bases fitting TRBD1. This CDR3 region has 14 residues. Germline CDR1 and CDR2: SNHLY and FYNNEI. The J segment lost 5 bases and the V segment lost 7 bases, leaving 7 bases of the junction unmatched. The whole variable domain, remainder taken from reference TRBV2 and TRBJ1-4, is EPEVTQTPSHQVTQMGQEVILRCVPISNHLYFYWYRQILGQKVEFLVSFYNNEISEKSEIFDDQFSVERPDGSNFTLKIRSTKLEDSAMYFCASKVGTENEKLFFGSGTQLSVL.

The chain recombines TRBV10-3 with TRBJ1-1, with a possible D match to TRBD1 (6 bases). The ends were cut back, 2 bases at V and 6 bases at J, with 13 bases in the middle. Germline V gene lookup returns CDR1 ENHRY and CDR2 SYGVKD. The CDR3 sequence is 14 residues long. CDR3 protein: CAISEQGGISEAFF. CDR3 coding DNA: TGTGCCATCAGTGAGCAAGGGGGAATTTCTGAAGCTTTCTTT.